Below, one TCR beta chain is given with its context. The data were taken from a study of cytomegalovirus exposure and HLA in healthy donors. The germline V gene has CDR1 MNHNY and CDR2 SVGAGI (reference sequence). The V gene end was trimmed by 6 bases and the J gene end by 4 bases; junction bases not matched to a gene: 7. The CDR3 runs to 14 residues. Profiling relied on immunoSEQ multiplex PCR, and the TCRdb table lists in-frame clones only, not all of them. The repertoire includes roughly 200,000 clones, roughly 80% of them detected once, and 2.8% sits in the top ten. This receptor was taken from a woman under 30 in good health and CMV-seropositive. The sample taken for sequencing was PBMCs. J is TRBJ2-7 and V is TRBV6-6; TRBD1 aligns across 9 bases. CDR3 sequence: CASSTGTGQYEQYF. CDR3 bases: TGTGCCAGCAGCACCGGGACAGGGCAATACGAGCAGTACTTC.